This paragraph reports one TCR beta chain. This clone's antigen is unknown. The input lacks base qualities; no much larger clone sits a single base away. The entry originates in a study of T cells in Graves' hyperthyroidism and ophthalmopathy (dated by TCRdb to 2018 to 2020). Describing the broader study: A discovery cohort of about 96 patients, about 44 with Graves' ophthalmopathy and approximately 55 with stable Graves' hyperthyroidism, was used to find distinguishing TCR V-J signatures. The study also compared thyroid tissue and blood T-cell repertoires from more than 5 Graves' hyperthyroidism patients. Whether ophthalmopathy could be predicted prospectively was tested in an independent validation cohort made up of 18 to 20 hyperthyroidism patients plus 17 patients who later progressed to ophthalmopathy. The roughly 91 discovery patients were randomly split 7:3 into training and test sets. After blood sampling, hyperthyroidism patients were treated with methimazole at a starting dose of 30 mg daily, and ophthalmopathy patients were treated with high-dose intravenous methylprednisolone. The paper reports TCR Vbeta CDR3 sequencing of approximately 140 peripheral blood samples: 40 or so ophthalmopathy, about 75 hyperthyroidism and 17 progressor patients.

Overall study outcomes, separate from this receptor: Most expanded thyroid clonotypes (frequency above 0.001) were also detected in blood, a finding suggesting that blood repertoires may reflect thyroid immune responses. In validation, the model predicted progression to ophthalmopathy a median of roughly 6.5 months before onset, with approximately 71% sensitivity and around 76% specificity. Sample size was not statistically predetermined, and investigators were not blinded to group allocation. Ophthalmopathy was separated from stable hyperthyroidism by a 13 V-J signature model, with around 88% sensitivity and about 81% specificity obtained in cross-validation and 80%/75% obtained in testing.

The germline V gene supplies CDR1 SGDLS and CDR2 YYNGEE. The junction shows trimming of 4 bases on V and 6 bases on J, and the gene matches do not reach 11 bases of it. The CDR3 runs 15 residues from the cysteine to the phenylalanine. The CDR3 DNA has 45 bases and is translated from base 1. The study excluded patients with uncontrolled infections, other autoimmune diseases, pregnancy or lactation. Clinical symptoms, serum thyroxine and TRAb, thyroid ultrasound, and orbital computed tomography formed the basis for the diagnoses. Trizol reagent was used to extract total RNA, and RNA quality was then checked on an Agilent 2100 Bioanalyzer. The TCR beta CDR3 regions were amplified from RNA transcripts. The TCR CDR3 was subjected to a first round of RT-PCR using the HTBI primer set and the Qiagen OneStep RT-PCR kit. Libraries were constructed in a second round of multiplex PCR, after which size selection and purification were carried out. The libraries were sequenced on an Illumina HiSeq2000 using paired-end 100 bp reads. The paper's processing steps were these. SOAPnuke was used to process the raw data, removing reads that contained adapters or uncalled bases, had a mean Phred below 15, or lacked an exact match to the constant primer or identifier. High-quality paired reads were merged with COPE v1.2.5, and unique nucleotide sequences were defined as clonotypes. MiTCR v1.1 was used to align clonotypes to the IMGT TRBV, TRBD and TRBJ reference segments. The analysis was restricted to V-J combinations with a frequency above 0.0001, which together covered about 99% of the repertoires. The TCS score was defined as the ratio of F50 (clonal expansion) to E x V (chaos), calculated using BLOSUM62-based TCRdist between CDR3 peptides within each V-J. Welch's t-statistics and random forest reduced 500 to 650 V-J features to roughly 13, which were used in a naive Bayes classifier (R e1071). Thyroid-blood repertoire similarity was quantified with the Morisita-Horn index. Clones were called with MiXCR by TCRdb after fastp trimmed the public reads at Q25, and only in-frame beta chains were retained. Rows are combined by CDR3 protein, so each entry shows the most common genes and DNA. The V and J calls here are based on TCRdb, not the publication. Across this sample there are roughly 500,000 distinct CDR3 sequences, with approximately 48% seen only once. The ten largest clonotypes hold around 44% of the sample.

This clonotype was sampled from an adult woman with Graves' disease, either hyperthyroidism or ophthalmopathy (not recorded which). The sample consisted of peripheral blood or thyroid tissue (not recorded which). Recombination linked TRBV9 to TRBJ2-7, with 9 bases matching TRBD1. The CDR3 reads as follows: CASSTSGTGNGEQYF. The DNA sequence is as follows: TGTGCCAGCAGCACATCCGGGACAGGGAATGGCGAGCAGTACTTC. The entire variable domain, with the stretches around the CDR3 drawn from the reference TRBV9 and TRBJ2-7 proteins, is DSGVTQTPKHLITATGQRVTLRCSPRSGDLSVYWYQQSLDQGLQFLIQYYNGEERAKGNILERFSAQQFPDLHSELNLSSLELGDSALYFCASSTSGTGNGEQYFGPGTRLTVT.